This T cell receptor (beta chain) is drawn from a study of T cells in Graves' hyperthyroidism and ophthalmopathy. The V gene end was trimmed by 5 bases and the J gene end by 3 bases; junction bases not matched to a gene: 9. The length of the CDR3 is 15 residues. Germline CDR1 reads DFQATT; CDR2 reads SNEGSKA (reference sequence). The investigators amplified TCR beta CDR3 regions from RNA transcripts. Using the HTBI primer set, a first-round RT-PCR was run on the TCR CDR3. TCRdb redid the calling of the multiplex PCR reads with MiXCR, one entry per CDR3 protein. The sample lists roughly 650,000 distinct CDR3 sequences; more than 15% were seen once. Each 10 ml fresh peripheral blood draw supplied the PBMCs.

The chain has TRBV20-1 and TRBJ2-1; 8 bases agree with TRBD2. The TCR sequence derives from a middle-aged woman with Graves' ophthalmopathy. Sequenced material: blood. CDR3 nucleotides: TGCAGTGCTTTCTATAGCGGGAAATTCTACAATGAGCAGTTCTTC. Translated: CSAFYSGKFYNEQFF.